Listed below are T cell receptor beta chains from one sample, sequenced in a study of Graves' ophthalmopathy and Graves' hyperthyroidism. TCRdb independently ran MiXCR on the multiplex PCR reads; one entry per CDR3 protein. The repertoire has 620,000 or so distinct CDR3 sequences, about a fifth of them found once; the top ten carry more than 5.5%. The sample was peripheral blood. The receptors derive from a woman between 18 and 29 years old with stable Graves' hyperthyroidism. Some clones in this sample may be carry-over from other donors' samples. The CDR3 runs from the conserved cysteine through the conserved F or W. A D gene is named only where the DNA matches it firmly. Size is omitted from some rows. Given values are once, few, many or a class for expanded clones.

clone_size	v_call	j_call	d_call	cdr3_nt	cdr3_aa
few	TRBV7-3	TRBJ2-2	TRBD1	TGTGCCAGCAGCCCCACTCGGACAGGCGCAGGGAACACCGGGGAGCTGTTTTTT	CASSPTRTGAGNTGELFF
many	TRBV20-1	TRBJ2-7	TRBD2	TGCAGTGCTAGGGGAGGTTCGGGACTAGCGGTCGAGCAGTACTTC	CSARGGSGLAVEQYF
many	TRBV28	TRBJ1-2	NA	TGTGCCAGCAGCCAGGGGGGCTACACCTTC	CASSQGGYTF
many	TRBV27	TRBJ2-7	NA	TGTGCCAGCAGTTTTACGGCCGCCCCTAAGGAGCAGTACTTC	CASSFTAAPKEQYF
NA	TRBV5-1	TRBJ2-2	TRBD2	TGCGCCAGCAGCCGAGGTTTAGCGGGGGTGAATGTCGGGGAGCTGTTTTTT	CASSRGLAGVNVGELFF
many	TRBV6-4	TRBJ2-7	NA	TGTGCCAGCAGTGACCCGGACACAGAGGGCCCTGTCCACAGCTACGAGCAGTACTTC	CASSDPDTEGPVHSYEQYF
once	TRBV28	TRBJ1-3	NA	TGTGCCAGCAGCTGGAGGGGTAACACCATATATTTT	CASSWRGNTIYF
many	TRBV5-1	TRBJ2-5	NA	TGCGCCAGCAGCTTGGTGTCGGAAGAGACCCAGTACTTC	CASSLVSEETQYF
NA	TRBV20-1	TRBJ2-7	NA	TGCAGTGCCCGACCGAGGGCGGGGCTCTCCTACGAGCAGTACTTC	CSARPRAGLSYEQYF
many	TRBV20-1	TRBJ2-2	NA	TGCAGTGCTAAATCTTTTCGGAACACCGGGGAGCTGTTTTTT	CSAKSFRNTGELFF
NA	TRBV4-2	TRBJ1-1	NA	TGTGCCAGCAGCCAAGATGGTCGGCAGCTCATGAACACTGAAGCTTTCTTT	CASSQDGRQLMNTEAFF
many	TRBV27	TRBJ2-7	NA	TGTGCCAGCAGTCAAAGAGGGGGAGAGTCCTACGAGCAGTACTTC	CASSQRGGESYEQYF
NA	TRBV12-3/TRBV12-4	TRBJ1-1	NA	TGTGCCAGCACCCTTTGGGGGACTGAAGCTTTCTTT	CASTLWGTEAFF
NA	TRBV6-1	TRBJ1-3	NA	TGTGCCAGCAGTGCGTCCCGGGACAGAAACACCATATATTTT	CASSASRDRNTIYF
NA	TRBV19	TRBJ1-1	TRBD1	TGTGCCAGTAGTATCGACAGGGCGCCTGAAGCTTTCTTT	CASSIDRAPEAFF
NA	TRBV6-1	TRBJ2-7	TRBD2	TGTGCCAGCAGCATAGCGGGAGGTGGAGACGAGCAGTACTTC	CASSIAGGGDEQYF
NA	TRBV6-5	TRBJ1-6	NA	TGTGCCAGCAAAAGGGGAAATAATTCACCCCTCCACTTT	CASKRGNNSPLHF
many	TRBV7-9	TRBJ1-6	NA	TGTGCCAGCAGCGTTCGGGTCACTCCTGCCTATAATTCACCCCTCCACTTT	CASSVRVTPAYNSPLHF
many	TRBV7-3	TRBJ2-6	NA	TGTGCCAGCAGCTTAAAGTACGGCGGGGCCAACGTCCTGACTTTC	CASSLKYGGANVLTF
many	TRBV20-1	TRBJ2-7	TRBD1	TGCAGTGCTATAGCGACAGGGGGGGCCTACGAGCAGTACTTC	CSAIATGGAYEQYF
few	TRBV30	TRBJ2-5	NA	TGTGCCGGCGGTAAGACAGCCCAAGAGACCCAGTACTTC	CAGGKTAQETQYF
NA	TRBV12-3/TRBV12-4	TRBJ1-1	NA	TGTGCCAGCAGCGCCTCGGACAGAATGAACACTGAAGCTTTCTTT	CASSASDRMNTEAFF
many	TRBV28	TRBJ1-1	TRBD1	TGTGCCAGCAGTCTAAACAGGGGGCGGAACACTGAAGCTTTCTTT	CASSLNRGRNTEAFF
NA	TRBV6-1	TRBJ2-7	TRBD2	TGTGCCAGCAGTGGAGAGCGGGAGTCTTACGAGCAGTACTTC	CASSGERESYEQYF
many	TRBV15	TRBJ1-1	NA	TGTGCCACCAGCAACGTACAGGGAAACACTGAAGCTTTCTTT	CATSNVQGNTEAFF
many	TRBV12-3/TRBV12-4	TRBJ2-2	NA	TGTGCCAGCAGTGTCCACACAGCGAACACCGGGGAGCTGTTTTTT	CASSVHTANTGELFF
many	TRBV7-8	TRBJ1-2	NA	TGTGCCAGCAGCCCGGGGACGTGGGCTAACTATGGCTACACCTTC	CASSPGTWANYGYTF
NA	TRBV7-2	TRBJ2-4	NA	TGTGCCAGCAGCCCGCTCCGGGGTGGCATTCAGTACTTC	CASSPLRGGIQYF
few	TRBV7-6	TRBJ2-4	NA	TGTGCCAGCAGCTTAGGCGGCGTGGCAGGCTTAGCCAAAAACATTAAGTACTTC	CASSLGGVAGLAKNIKYF
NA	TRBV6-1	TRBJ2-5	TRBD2	TGTGCCAGCGGGGCGGGACTAGCGGGAGCCCACCAAGAGACCCAGTACTTC	CASGAGLAGAHQETQYF
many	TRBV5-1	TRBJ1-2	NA	TGCGCCAGCAGCTATAACGGACAGCCAAGCTATGGCTACACCTTC	CASSYNGQPSYGYTF
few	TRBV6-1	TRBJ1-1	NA	TGTGCCAGCAGTGAAGGGACGGCCTGGAACACTGAAGCTTTCTTT	CASSEGTAWNTEAFF
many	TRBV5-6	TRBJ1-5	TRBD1	TGTGCCAGCAGCCCACAGGGGGGGCAGCCCCAGCATTTT	CASSPQGGQPQHF
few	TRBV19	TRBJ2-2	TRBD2	TGTGCCAGTGAAAAGACGGCTAGCGGGAGTAATTGGGCCGGGGAGCTGTTTTTT	CASEKTASGSNWAGELFF
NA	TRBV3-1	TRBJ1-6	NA	TGTGCCAGCAGCAGAATGGACAGCCACGATTCATCCCTCCACTTT	CASSRMDSHDSSLHF
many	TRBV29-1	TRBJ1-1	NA	TGCAGCGTTGAAGTCGTTGGCGGGAACACTGAAGCTTTCTTT	CSVEVVGGNTEAFF
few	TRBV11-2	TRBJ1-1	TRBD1	TGTGCCAGCAGCCAACCAAAATGGGACAGAAGGAGAATTGAAGCTTTCTTT	CASSQPKWDRRRIEAFF
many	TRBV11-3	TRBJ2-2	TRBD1	TGTGCCAGCAGCTTACTACCTCCAGGACAGGCCTTGGGGACCGGGGAGCTGTTTTTT	CASSLLPPGQALGTGELFF
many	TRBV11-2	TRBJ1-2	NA	TGTGCCAGCAGCTCGCAACTAACGGGGGATGGCTACACCTTC	CASSSQLTGDGYTF
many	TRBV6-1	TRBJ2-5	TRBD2	TGTGCCAGCAGTGACGAGGGACTAGCGGGGGAGACCCAGTACTTC	CASSDEGLAGETQYF
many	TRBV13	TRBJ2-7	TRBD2	TGTGCCAGCAGCCCCAGACCCGGGACTAGCGGGCAGTACTTC	CASSPRPGTSGQYF
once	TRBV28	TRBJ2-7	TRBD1	TGTGCCAGCAGTTCTCCGGGACAGCGGTCCTACGAGCAGTACTTC	CASSSPGQRSYEQYF
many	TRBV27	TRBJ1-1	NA	TGTGCCAGCAGTTTAGGGGGCCTGAACACTGAAGCTTTCTTT	CASSLGGLNTEAFF
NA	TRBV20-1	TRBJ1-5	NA	TGCAGTGCTAGAGGCGTTGAAGCGAACAATCAGCCCCAGCATTTT	CSARGVEANNQPQHF
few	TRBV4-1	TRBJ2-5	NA	TGCGCCAGCAGCCAGCCAGGGGGGGAGACCCAGTACTTC	CASSQPGGETQYF
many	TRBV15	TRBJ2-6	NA	TGTGCCACCAGCAGTGGCGGCACCTCTGGGGCCAACGTCCTGACTTTC	CATSSGGTSGANVLTF
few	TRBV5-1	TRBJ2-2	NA	TGCGCCAGCAGCTATGGGACTGGTACCACCGGGGAGCTGTTTTTT	CASSYGTGTTGELFF
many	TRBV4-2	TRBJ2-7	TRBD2	TGTGCCAGCAGACGGACTAGCGGTTACGAGCAGTACTTC	CASRRTSGYEQYF